This entry is about one T cell receptor (beta chain). The antigen it recognizes is unknown. Per-base qualities were not stored, and no clone one base away is much larger. Genomic DNA was extracted from sorted cells for sequencing of the TCRbeta CDR3 region. The immunoSEQ Assay was used to sequence the TCRbeta CDR3 regions. This is the immuneACCESS table as TCRdb keeps it, with only in-frame sequences that have V and J called. A part of the clones is gone; compared with another copy, unresolved V genes explain less than half, and the rest is unexplained. Across this sample there are tens of thousands of clones, with approximately 90% seen only once. 0.4% to 0.55% of the sample is held by the ten biggest clonotypes. Patients with a history of autoimmune disease or receiving systemic immunosuppression were excluded from the trial. Peripheral blood for TCR sequencing was drawn from every dose cohort at baseline, at cycle 4 day 1 and at cycle 7 day 1. The samples were drawn from a first-in-human, open-label, multicenter phase I dose-escalation trial of ivuxolimab. Adults with locally advanced or metastatic melanoma, renal cell carcinoma, hepatocellular carcinoma or head and neck squamous cell carcinoma were enrolled in the trial. Before TCR sequencing, CD4+ and CD8+ T cells were separately sorted from peripheral blood.

The source of the sample is a study of OX40 agonist ivuxolimab in advanced cancers. General notes on the study: Ivuxolimab was a fully human IgG2 agonistic monoclonal antibody targeting the costimulatory receptor OX40 (CD134). In the dose-escalation cohort, roughly 80% of patients were male, and the mean age was about 55 years, with a range of about 20 to 79. Partial responses occurred in three dose-escalation patients: two with cutaneous melanoma and one with hepatocellular carcinoma. Peripheral TCRbeta sequencing was intended to test whether TCR sequence diversity was altered and clonal T-cell expansion was caused by ivuxolimab. Intravenous ivuxolimab was administered to patients every 2 weeks at six dose levels: 0.01, 0.1, 0.3, 1.5, 3 and 10 mg/kg. The paper describes the monotherapy dose-escalation part (N = 52 patients) of the phase I trial of ivuxolimab. Among the roughly 52 dose-escalation patients, some 19 had hepatocellular carcinoma, roughly 15 melanoma, 9 renal cell carcinoma and 9 head and neck cancer. Patients were allowed to have had prior anti-PD-1, anti-PD-L1 or anti-CTLA-4 therapy, and 30% to 40% of the dose-escalation patients had previously received checkpoint inhibitors.

Broad study findings and their caveats: The antigen specificity of the clonally expanded peripheral T cells was not determined. Low levels of normalized T-cell clonal expansion were also shown by some nonresponding patients. Partial responders in the 0.1-3.0 mg/kg groups had among the lowest normalized peripheral clonal expansion, especially among CD8+ T cells. Clonal expansion of both CD4+ and CD8+ blood T cells was observed from baseline to week 6 at doses 0.1 to 3.0 mg/kg. After ivuxolimab, expanded clones were on average more numerous among CD8+ T cells than among CD4+ T cells.

Taken from cysteine to phenylalanine, the CDR3 has 17 residues. Only CDR3 DNA remains: 51 bases, in frame from the first base. Deletion took 1 base off V and 0 bases off J, with a span of 14 bases between the germline ends. CDR1 and CDR2 were assigned from the germline V gene as SGHVS and FNYEAQ. This clonotype was obtained from an adult with an advanced solid tumor such as melanoma, head and neck, liver or kidney cancer. The starting material was CD4+ or CD8+ T cells sorted from blood, obtained in a trial of the OX40 agonist ivuxolimab. The V and J genes are TRBV7-6 and TRBJ2-3; the D gene is perhaps TRBD2, from 7 matching bases. The CDR3 region has the sequence CASSLEAAGASTDTQYF. The DNA reads as follows: TGTGCCAGCAGCTTAGAGGCGGCGGGGGCGAGCACAGATACGCAGTATTTT.